This T cell receptor (beta chain) originates from a study of T-cell memory formation after mild COVID-19. Study outcomes and limitations: Among contracting clones, CD4+ were mainly CM/EM and CD8+ enriched in EMRA.

Points on this clonotype: Its antigen is currently unknown.

The germline V gene encodes CDR1 SGHTA and CDR2 FQGTGA. Trimming shortened V by 5 bases and J by 3 bases, and 10 bases separated the two germline ends. The CDR3 runs 13 residues. TCRdb redid the calling of the 5' RACE reads with MiXCR, one entry per CDR3 protein. The sample yields roughly 150,000 distinct CDR3 sequences, 10% to 15% seen once. The rearrangement joins TRBV7-3 to TRBJ1-2, with a possible D match to TRBD1 (5 bases). The sequenced material came from PBMCs or a T cell subset sorted from them (not recorded which). This receptor was taken from a man between 18 and 29 years old who had mild COVID-19 (a few samples of this study predate the infection). Cell type and time point are not known. The chain's CDR3 is CASSPGLDYGYTF. In nucleotides, the CDR3 is TGTGCCAGCAGCCCGGGACTGGACTATGGCTACACCTTC.